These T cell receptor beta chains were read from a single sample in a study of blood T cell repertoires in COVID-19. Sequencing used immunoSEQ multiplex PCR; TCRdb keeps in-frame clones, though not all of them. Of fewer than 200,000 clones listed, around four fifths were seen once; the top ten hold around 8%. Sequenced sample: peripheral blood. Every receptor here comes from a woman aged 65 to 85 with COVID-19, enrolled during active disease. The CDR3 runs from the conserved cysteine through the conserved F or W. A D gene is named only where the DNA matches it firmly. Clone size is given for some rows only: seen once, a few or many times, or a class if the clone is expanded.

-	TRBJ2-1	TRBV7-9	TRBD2	TGTGCCAGCAGCTTTCTTGGCGGGAGGAGGTACAATGAGCAGTTCTTC	CASSFLGGRRYNEQFF
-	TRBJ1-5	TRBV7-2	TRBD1	TGTGCCAGCAGCTTAGAGTGGACAGGGCTATTCCCCCAGCATTTT	CASSLEWTGLFPQHF
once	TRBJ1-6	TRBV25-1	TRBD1	TGTGCCAGCAGCCGGGACAGGGGATCAGATTCACCCCTCCACTTT	CASSRDRGSDSPLHF
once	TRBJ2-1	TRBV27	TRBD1	TGTGCCAGCAGTCGCAGGGGGCAAGGGCCCTACAATGAGCAGTTCTTC	CASSRRGQGPYNEQFF
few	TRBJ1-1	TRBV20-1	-	TGCAGTGCTATGGGGGCCTGGAGTCTCTTT	CSAMGAWSLF
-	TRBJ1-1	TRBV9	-	TGTGCCAGCAGCGTGTCGGCAGGGGCCTGGAACACTGAAGCTTTCTTT	CASSVSAGAWNTEAFF
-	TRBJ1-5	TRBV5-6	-	TGTGCCAGCAGCTTTCAGTGGGCGCCAGGAGGGAGCAATCAGCCCCAGCATTTT	CASSFQWAPGGSNQPQHF
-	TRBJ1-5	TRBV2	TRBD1	TGTGCCAGCAGTGGACAGGGAAGGGGCCAGCCCCAGCATTTT	CASSGQGRGQPQHF
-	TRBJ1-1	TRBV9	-	TGTGCCAGCAGCAAAGGGGCGCGGGGGATGAACACTGAAGCTTTCTTT	CASSKGARGMNTEAFF
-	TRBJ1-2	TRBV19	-	TGTGCCAGTAGTATGGCAGGGGCGCAAGACTATGGCTACACCTTC	CASSMAGAQDYGYTF
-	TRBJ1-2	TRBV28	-	TGTGCCAGCGGGTCCCAGGGAAATGACTATGGCTACACCTTC	CASGSQGNDYGYTF
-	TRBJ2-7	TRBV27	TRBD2	TGTGCCAGCAGTTTAACTAGCGGGAGTCCGGGAAACGAGCAGTACTTC	CASSLTSGSPGNEQYF
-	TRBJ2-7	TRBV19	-	TGTGCCAGTAGTATACCCGGACATAACTCCTACGAGCAGTACTTC	CASSIPGHNSYEQYF
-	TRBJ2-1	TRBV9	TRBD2	TGTGCCAGCAGCGTAGCTACGGGGGGAGCTTATGAGCAGTTCTTC	CASSVATGGAYEQFF
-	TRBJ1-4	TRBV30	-	TGTGCCTGGAGTGTAGGTGTCAGGGGAAGAACTAATGAAAAACTGTTTTTT	CAWSVGVRGRTNEKLFF
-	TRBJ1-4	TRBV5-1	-	TGCGCCAGCAGGGGCCGAGCCACTAATGAAAAACTGTTTTTT	CASRGRATNEKLFF
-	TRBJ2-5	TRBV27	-	TGTGCCAGCAGCCCTCGTAGTCGCCAAGAGACCCAGTACTTC	CASSPRSRQETQYF